Listed below are T cell receptor beta chains from one sample, sequenced in a study of T cell responses to AZD1222 COVID-19 vaccine. Sequencing was performed with immunoSEQ multiplex PCR; in TCRdb, only in-frame clones are kept and a portion is missing. The sample records about 56,000 clones, 65% to 90% being singletons. This specimen consisted of peripheral blood, obtained 28 days after the second AZD1222 dose. The receptors come from an adult who received the AZD1222 COVID-19 vaccine. Each CDR3 is given with its conserved first and last residue. D genes are given only for firm matches. Clone size is not always given. Where it is, it says once, few, many or a class for expanded clones.

D gene: -; J gene: TRBJ2-5; clone size: -; V gene: TRBV6-4; CDR3 protein: CASSSDPSAGTQYF; CDR3 DNA: TGTGCCAGCAGCTCCGACCCCTCCGCCGGGACCCAGTACTTC
D gene: -; J gene: TRBJ1-3; clone size: -; V gene: TRBV3-1/TRBV3-2; CDR3 protein: CASTKLGGPSGNTIYF; CDR3 DNA: TGTGCCAGCACAAAACTGGGGGGTCCCTCTGGAAACACCATATATTTT
D gene: -; J gene: TRBJ1-1; clone size: -; V gene: TRBV11-3; CDR3 protein: CASSLEGRSRTFF; CDR3 DNA: TGTGCCAGCAGCTTAGAGGGCAGATCCAGAACTTTCTTT
D gene: TRBD2; J gene: TRBJ2-5; clone size: once; V gene: TRBV9; CDR3 protein: CASSVSLLADQETQYF; CDR3 DNA: TGTGCCAGCAGCGTTTCACTACTAGCGGACCAAGAGACCCAGTACTTC
D gene: -; J gene: TRBJ1-5; clone size: -; V gene: TRBV5-8; CDR3 protein: CASSQDGQPQHF; CDR3 DNA: TGTGCCAGCAGCCAGGACGGCCAGCCCCAGCATTTT
D gene: -; J gene: TRBJ2-7; clone size: -; V gene: TRBV10-1; CDR3 protein: CASKGTPYEQYF; CDR3 DNA: TGCGCCAGCAAGGGGACCCCCTACGAGCAGTACTTC
D gene: -; J gene: TRBJ2-7; clone size: -; V gene: TRBV7-8; CDR3 protein: CASSFGRSYEQYF; CDR3 DNA: TGTGCCAGCAGCTTCGGTAGAAGCTACGAGCAGTACTTC
D gene: -; J gene: TRBJ2-7; clone size: -; V gene: TRBV11-3; CDR3 protein: CASSGGPSYEQYF; CDR3 DNA: TGTGCCAGCAGTGGAGGGCCTAGCTACGAGCAGTACTTC
D gene: -; J gene: TRBJ1-2; clone size: -; V gene: TRBV15; CDR3 protein: CATSRDTGFNYGYTF; CDR3 DNA: TGTGCCACCAGCAGAGATACAGGGTTTAACTATGGCTACACCTTC
D gene: TRBD1; J gene: TRBJ2-1; clone size: once; V gene: TRBV7-3; CDR3 protein: CASSSGQGAGEQFF; CDR3 DNA: TGTGCCAGCAGCTCAGGACAGGGGGCAGGTGAGCAGTTCTTC
D gene: TRBD1; J gene: TRBJ2-5; clone size: -; V gene: TRBV5-1; CDR3 protein: CASSFGTGKETQYF; CDR3 DNA: TGCGCCAGCAGCTTCGGGACAGGGAAAGAGACCCAGTACTTC
D gene: -; J gene: TRBJ1-5; clone size: -; V gene: TRBV19; CDR3 protein: CASIPGRGYRNQPQHF; CDR3 DNA: TGTGCCAGTATTCCAGGCCGGGGGTATCGCAATCAGCCCCAGCATTTT
D gene: -; J gene: TRBJ2-5; clone size: -; V gene: TRBV7-2; CDR3 protein: CASSRNTGGEETQYF; CDR3 DNA: TGTGCCAGCAGTCGGAATACAGGGGGGGAGGAGACCCAGTACTTC
D gene: -; J gene: TRBJ2-7; clone size: -; V gene: TRBV11-2; CDR3 protein: CASSRTLGAVSYEQYF; CDR3 DNA: TGTGCCAGCAGCCGGACTCTAGGGGCGGTTTCCTACGAGCAGTACTTC
D gene: TRBD2; J gene: TRBJ2-2; clone size: -; V gene: TRBV25-1; CDR3 protein: CASSDPPRTRLTGELFF; CDR3 DNA: TGTGCCAGCAGTGACCCCCCGCGGACTAGGCTAACCGGGGAGCTGTTTTTT
D gene: TRBD2; J gene: TRBJ2-3; clone size: -; V gene: TRBV20-1; CDR3 protein: CSASVMGRVPDTQYF; CDR3 DNA: TGCAGTGCTAGTGTTATGGGGAGGGTCCCAGATACGCAGTATTTT
D gene: -; J gene: TRBJ2-1; clone size: few; V gene: TRBV7-6; CDR3 protein: CASSLQGGLGPYNEQFF; CDR3 DNA: TGTGCCAGCAGCCTTCAGGGGGGTCTAGGTCCGTACAATGAGCAGTTCTTC
D gene: -; J gene: TRBJ1-5; clone size: once; V gene: TRBV6-5; CDR3 protein: CASKLSGEGQPQHF; CDR3 DNA: TGTGCCAGCAAACTCTCTGGGGAAGGGCAGCCCCAGCATTTT
D gene: TRBD1; J gene: TRBJ1-4; clone size: -; V gene: TRBV19; CDR3 protein: CASSIGGTGPSNEKLFF; CDR3 DNA: TGTGCCAGTAGTATAGGTGGGACAGGACCTTCTAATGAAAAACTGTTTTTT
D gene: -; J gene: TRBJ2-7; clone size: few; V gene: TRBV3-1/TRBV3-2; CDR3 protein: CASSSGSYEQYF; CDR3 DNA: TGTGCCAGCAGCTCTGGCTCCTACGAGCAGTACTTC
D gene: TRBD2; J gene: TRBJ2-7; clone size: medium-sized; V gene: TRBV6-2/TRBV6-3; CDR3 protein: CASSAGRMGVNEQYF; CDR3 DNA: TGTGCCAGCAGTGCCGGGAGGATGGGCGTCAACGAGCAGTACTTC
D gene: -; J gene: TRBJ1-5; clone size: once; V gene: TRBV30; CDR3 protein: CAWSVLSNQPQHF; CDR3 DNA: TGTGCCTGGAGTGTACTAAGCAATCAGCCCCAGCATTTT
D gene: -; J gene: TRBJ1-4; clone size: -; V gene: TRBV7-9; CDR3 protein: CASSPSLREKLFF; CDR3 DNA: TGTGCCAGCAGCCCAAGCCTTAGGGAAAAACTGTTTTTT
D gene: -; J gene: TRBJ2-7; clone size: few; V gene: TRBV7-2; CDR3 protein: CASSPSPSKQYF; CDR3 DNA: TGTGCCAGCAGCCCGTCCCCCTCCAAGCAGTACTTC
D gene: -; J gene: TRBJ1-3; clone size: few; V gene: TRBV19; CDR3 protein: CASSSFIGNTIYF; CDR3 DNA: TGTGCCAGTAGTTCCTTCATCGGAAACACCATATATTTT
D gene: TRBD1; J gene: TRBJ1-1; clone size: -; V gene: TRBV5-1; CDR3 protein: CASSSRTGRGTEAFF; CDR3 DNA: TGCGCCAGCAGCTCCAGGACAGGGAGGGGGACTGAAGCTTTCTTT
D gene: TRBD1; J gene: TRBJ2-5; clone size: -; V gene: TRBV28; CDR3 protein: CASSRGQGRETQYF; CDR3 DNA: TGTGCCAGCAGTAGGGGACAGGGGAGAGAGACCCAGTACTTC
D gene: -; J gene: TRBJ1-4; clone size: once; V gene: TRBV12-3/TRBV12-4; CDR3 protein: CASSTPTNEKLFF; CDR3 DNA: TGTGCCAGCAGTACTCCAACTAATGAAAAACTGTTTTTT
D gene: -; J gene: TRBJ1-5; clone size: -; V gene: TRBV19; CDR3 protein: CASSGGRGLGNQPQHF; CDR3 DNA: TGTGCCAGTAGCGGGGGTCGGGGTTTGGGCAATCAGCCCCAGCATTTT
D gene: TRBD2; J gene: TRBJ2-1; clone size: few; V gene: TRBV7-7; CDR3 protein: CASSPGLGVVDEQFF; CDR3 DNA: TGTGCTAGCAGCCCGGGACTAGGGGTTGTTGATGAGCAGTTCTTC
D gene: -; J gene: TRBJ2-1; clone size: -; V gene: TRBV12-3/TRBV12-4; CDR3 protein: CASSRNRWNEQFF; CDR3 DNA: TGTGCCAGCAGCCGGAACAGGTGGAATGAGCAGTTCTTC
D gene: TRBD2; J gene: TRBJ2-3; clone size: -; V gene: TRBV9; CDR3 protein: CASSSGGSSTDTQYF; CDR3 DNA: TGTGCCAGCAGTAGCGGGGGGTCCAGCACAGATACGCAGTATTTT
D gene: -; J gene: TRBJ2-1; clone size: -; V gene: TRBV28; CDR3 protein: CASSLERIEQFF; CDR3 DNA: TGTGCCAGCAGTTTAGAACGGATCGAGCAGTTCTTC
D gene: -; J gene: TRBJ2-7; clone size: -; V gene: TRBV5-1; CDR3 protein: CASSLAAGNSYEQYF; CDR3 DNA: TGCGCCAGCAGCTTGGCCGCCGGAAACTCCTACGAGCAGTACTTC
D gene: -; J gene: TRBJ2-5; clone size: -; V gene: TRBV5-1; CDR3 protein: CASRSDPTGETQYF; CDR3 DNA: TGCGCCAGCAGAAGTGACCCGACTGGGGAGACCCAGTACTTC
D gene: -; J gene: TRBJ1-3; clone size: -; V gene: TRBV19; CDR3 protein: CASSQTGPGNTIYF; CDR3 DNA: TGTGCCAGTAGTCAGACAGGACCTGGAAACACCATATATTTT
D gene: TRBD2; J gene: TRBJ2-2; clone size: -; V gene: TRBV27; CDR3 protein: CASSLWGGTGELFF; CDR3 DNA: TGTGCCAGCAGTTTATGGGGGGGCACCGGGGAGCTGTTTTTT
D gene: -; J gene: TRBJ2-2; clone size: -; V gene: TRBV12-3/TRBV12-4; CDR3 protein: CASSFIPGELFF; CDR3 DNA: TGTGCCAGCAGTTTCATACCCGGGGAGCTGTTTTTT
D gene: -; J gene: TRBJ1-1; clone size: -; V gene: TRBV19; CDR3 protein: CASFTKGLGDTEAFF; CDR3 DNA: TGTGCCAGTTTCACGAAGGGCTTGGGGGACACTGAAGCTTTCTTT
D gene: -; J gene: TRBJ2-7; clone size: -; V gene: TRBV27; CDR3 protein: CASSPAPSFQQYF; CDR3 DNA: TGTGCCAGCTCCCCAGCTCCGTCTTTCCAGCAGTACTTC
D gene: TRBD1; J gene: TRBJ1-3; clone size: -; V gene: TRBV28; CDR3 protein: CASSFGDRGRHTIYF; CDR3 DNA: TGTGCCAGCAGTTTCGGGGACAGGGGAAGGCACACCATATATTTT
D gene: TRBD1; J gene: TRBJ2-2; clone size: -; V gene: TRBV5-1; CDR3 protein: CASTQDRVPGELFF; CDR3 DNA: TGCGCCAGCACCCAGGACAGGGTCCCCGGGGAGCTGTTTTTT